This T cell receptor beta chain stems from a study of human T cells and chemical hapten exposure. This sample's time point: pre-sensitization, week 0. Treatment reported: therapeutic diphenylcyclopropenone sensitization with weekly scalp DPC. Trimming shortened V by 4 bases and J by 7 bases, and 17 bases separated the two germline ends. CDR1 and CDR2 (germline): SNHLY, FYNNEI. The CDR3 contains 15 residues. TCRdb independently ran MiXCR on the RACE reads; one entry per CDR3 protein. The sample yields 250,000 to 300,000 distinct CDR3 sequences, about 7.7% seen once. At least ten counts were recorded for this clonotype.

Specimen: whole blood, collected in connection with sensitization to the hapten diphenylcyclopropenone (DPC). This clonotype was sampled from a young man with alopecia areata. Some clones in this sample may be carry-over from other donors' samples. V usage is TRBV2 and J usage is TRBJ2-1, with D possibly TRBD2 on 5 matching bases. The CDR3 protein is CASSVEAKRINEQFF. For the CDR3, the DNA is TGTGCCAGCAGTGTAGAGGCGAAGCGGATTAATGAGCAGTTCTTC. Supplemented by reference TRBV2 and TRBJ2-1, the full variable domain reads EPEVTQTPSHQVTQMGQEVILRCVPISNHLYFYWYRQILGQKVEFLVSFYNNEISEKSEIFDDQFSVERPDGSNFTLKIRSTKLEDSAMYFCASSVEAKRINEQFFGPGTRLTVL.